This entry describes one TCR beta chain. What this receptor recognizes is not known. Base qualities are missing; no much larger clone stands one base away. The sample comes from a study of T cell responses to AZD1222 COVID-19 vaccine (dated by TCRdb to about 2021). Notes on the research overall: TCR sequencing covered 230 or so trial participants: around 210 given two doses of AZD1222 and 26 given two doses of MenACWY control vaccine. Enrollment into the trials was organized by age into subgroups of 18-55, 56-69 and 70-plus years, and those subgroups contained roughly 150, 30 and 60 TCR-sequenced participants, respectively. Overall results and qualifications from the work: Because no day 14 peak-response samples were available, repertoires were characterized only after the peak T cell response. Conclusions about previously exposed vaccinees were limited because only six AZD1222 recipients were SARS-CoV-2 seropositive at baseline. Reportedly, almost half of the unique spike-specific TCRs recognized epitopes lying outside the regions that are mutated in the B.1.351 and B.1.1.7 variants. Most participants were white British and females outnumbered males, and the authors suggested that clonal diversity may have been underestimated. A significant rise in spike-specific TCR breadth and depth was observed after two AZD1222 doses relative to day 0 and relative to MenACWY recipients. CD4 TCRs associated with the vaccine covered the entire spike protein, and the dominant responses were in regions 160-218 and 743-854. The 56-69-year group was small, and its depth increase did not reach significance, likely because of low power.

The CDR3 regions of human TCRbeta chains were analyzed by immunosequencing. Processing in the source paper ran as follows. TCRs in the repertoires were matched against a reference library of SARS-CoV-2-specific TCRs that had been generated with the MIRA antigen-specificity platform. Breadth was defined as the fraction of unique TCRs that were SARS-CoV-2-associated, and depth was defined as the fraction of total T cells that were SARS-CoV-2-associated. Each spike-specific TCR was assigned to its reactive spike region and to a CD4 or CD8 class using the MIRA data. Log10-transformed breadth and depth values were compared by one-way ANOVA with Sidak's multiple comparisons tests. The clones in this table, taken by TCRdb from immuneACCESS, are in-frame only. Not every clone is retained; where verified, under half of the shortfall comes from an unresolved V gene, and the cause of the rest is unknown. V, J and clone size are taken as reported in that table, and D and trimming were inferred from the DNA itself. This sample lists 120,000 to 150,000 clones; around nine tenths were detected once. More than 3% of the sample belongs to the ten largest clones.

In the paper's terms, the time point label means: about 28 days (+/-7) after the second vaccine dose. AZD1222 recipients whose second dose came at about 4 weeks and those whose second dose came at about 12 weeks were combined into one group, since spike-specific TCR depth and breadth did not differ between the two schedules. The vaccinee samples were drawn from two UK trials, COV001 and COV002, one of which was a single-blind randomized controlled phase 2/3 trial testing AZD1222 (ChAdOx1 nCoV-19) in healthy adults. For TCRbeta chain sequencing, PBMC samples from trial participants were taken at day 0 and at day 28 after the second dose. V is clipped by 0 bases and J by 0 bases, and the sequence between their germline boundaries is 12 bases long. The cysteine opens and the phenylalanine closes a CDR3 of 17 amino acids. Of the read, only the CDR3 DNA is kept; its 51 bases are in frame from base 1. The CDR1 and CDR2 encoded by the germline V gene are SGHVS and FQNEAQ.

The material was peripheral blood, obtained 28 days after the second AZD1222 dose. This receptor chain uses TRBV7-8 and TRBJ2-1; TRBD2 is possibly the D segment (5 matching bases). This TCR was sampled from an adult who received the AZD1222 COVID-19 vaccine. The DNA sequence is as follows: TGTGCCAGCAGCTTAGCGTATGGGAGTAGCTCCTACAATGAGCAGTTCTTC. Its product reads: CASSLAYGSSSYNEQFF.